Shown below are 21 T cell receptor beta chains from a single sample sequenced in a study of follicular helper T cells after annual influenza vaccination. Described time point: 2014-2015 season, pre-vaccination. TCRdb keeps only in-frame clones here, not all; method: immunoSEQ multiplex PCR. There are some 30,000 clones in the sample; about 82% occur only once, and 0.95% to 1.5% lies in the top ten. This specimen consisted of CXCR5+ CD38- circulating T follicular helper cells from blood, obtained on the day of influenza vaccination. This sample's subset: circulating Tfh, non-naive CD4+CXCR5+PD-1+ (ICOS+CD38+ or ICOS-CD38-). The receptors originated from an adult who received the influenza vaccine.

The sample holds one count of this clone. The rearrangement uses TRBV19 and TRBJ2-6, with 7 positions matching TRBD1. This CDR3 has 18 amino acids. Germline V gene sequence: CDR1 LNHDA, CDR2 SQIVND (reference sequence). V lost 1 base, J lost 0 bases, and 6 bases stayed unmatched. The CDR3: CASSIGRAGGSGANVLTF. The CDR3 coding sequence is TGTGCCAGTAGTATAGGTAGGGCAGGGGGCTCTGGGGCCAACGTCCTGACTTTC.

J is TRBJ1-2 and V is TRBV6-1; 7 bases are a match to TRBD1. After removal of 8 bases from V and 7 bases from J, the junction contained 7 bases not matched to a gene. This CDR3 is 12 amino acids long. The germline gives CDR1 MNHNS, CDR2 SASEGT. The CDR3 protein is CASRQGDGGYTF. The CDR3 DNA follows: TGTGCCAGCCGGCAGGGGGATGGTGGCTACACCTTC.

In this sample, this clone turned up once. This specimen includes other DNA sequences encoding the same CDR3. The chain carries TRBV6-4 and TRBJ2-3; D might be TRBD1 (5 bases). Deletions cut 4 bases from V and 2 bases from J, with 7 bases between. CDR3 size: 13 residues. Germline V CDR1 and CDR2: MRHNA, SNTAGT. The CDR3 sequence: CASSGTHTDTQYF. CDR3 DNA sequence: TGTGCCAGCAGTGGGACACACACAGATACGCAGTATTTT.

CDR3 residues: CAIRSTSGRANQPHTQYF. The CDR3 nucleotides are TGTGCCATCAGATCAACTAGCGGGAGGGCCAATCAGCCCCATACGCAGTATTTT. The V gene is TRBV10-3, the J gene TRBJ2-3; 13 bases align to TRBD2. CDR3 length: 18 residues. V shed 6 bases and J 7 bases; nucleotides not matched to a gene: 16. Germline V gene sequence: CDR1 ENHRY, CDR2 SYGVKD.

V usage is TRBV28 and J usage is TRBJ1-5, with D tentatively TRBD1 (5 bases). V dropped 4 bases and J dropped 3 bases, with 10 bases sitting between them. CDR3 size: 14 residues. The germline V gene has CDR1 MDHEN and CDR2 SYDVKM. DNA for the CDR3: TGTGCCAGCAGTTCGGGGGTGCACAATCAGCCCCAGCATTTT. Translated, it gives CASSSGVHNQPQHF.

The V call is TRBV5-1, the J call TRBJ2-7; TRBD1 matches at 7 bases. The CDR3 loop spans 13 amino acids. CDR1 SGHRS and CDR2 YFSETQ come from the germline V gene. V was pared by 0 bases and J by 5 bases, with 2 bases of the junction left unmatched. In nucleotides, the CDR3 is TGCGCCAGCAGCTTGGGTCAGGGGGACGAGCAGTACTTC. Translating gives CASSLGQGDEQYF.

The chain has TRBV30 and TRBJ2-3; no clear D. Deletions cut 2 bases from V and 5 bases from J, with 8 bases between. Germline loops: CDR1 GTSNPN, CDR2 SVGIG (reference sequence). The CDR3 contains 12 residues. The CDR3 here is CAWSMGQDTQYF. In DNA form, the CDR3 reads TGTGCCTGGAGTATGGGCCAAGATACGCAGTATTTT.

This chain links TRBV5-8 with TRBJ1-2; 10 bases are a match to TRBD1. V was pared by 2 bases and J by 2 bases, with 9 bases of the junction left unmatched. The CDR3 is 17 residues long. The germline CDR1 and CDR2 sequences are SGHTS and YDEGEE. CDR3 sequence: CASSFRVTGGRNYGYTF. The CDR3 region has the DNA TGTGCCAGCAGCTTCCGCGTGACAGGGGGCAGGAACTATGGCTACACCTTC.

The V gene is TRBV10-3, the J gene TRBJ2-6; TRBD1 agrees at 12 bases. The CDR3 is 17 residues long. The V and J ends lost 5 bases and 2 bases, in that order; junction bases with no gene match: 4. Germline CDR1 is ENHRY and CDR2 is SYGVKD. CDR3 nucleotides: TGTGCCATCAGTAGGGACAGGGGGCTCGCTGGGGCCAACGTCCTGACTTTC. It translates to CAISRDRGLAGANVLTF.

In nucleotides, the CDR3 is TGCGCCAGCAGCACCCGGACAGGGGAAGGGAACACTGAAGCTTTCTTT. Translated: CASSTRTGEGNTEAFF. The chain links TRBV4-1 to TRBJ1-1; 9 bases are a match to TRBD1. Trimming took 5 bases from V and 1 from J; bases not matched to a gene: 8. CDR3 length: 16 amino acids. Germline V gene lookup returns CDR1 MGHRA and CDR2 YSYEKL.

This clone was counted between two and nine times. The J gene is TRBJ1-1, the V gene TRBV19, with a weak D call TRBD1 (6 bases). This CDR3 is 16 amino acids long. Looked up from germline, CDR1 is LNHDA and CDR2 is SQIVND (reference sequence). V lost 1 base and J 5 bases, leaving 17 bases between the germline ends. The CDR3 is CASSIVGGGMFTEAFF. The CDR3 bases are TGTGCCAGTAGTATAGTGGGAGGGGGTATGTTTACTGAAGCTTTCTTT.

This clone has a single count. The chain is built from TRBV6-1 and TRBJ1-5, with D possibly being TRBD1 (6 bases). The CDR3 runs to 15 residues. Deletions cut 7 bases from V and 5 bases from J, with 18 bases between. Germline V CDR1 and CDR2: MNHNS, SASEGT. CDR3 protein: CASTLQGGSDQPQHF. The CDR3 nucleotides read TGTGCCAGCACTTTACAAGGGGGAAGCGATCAGCCCCAGCATTTT.

The chain combines TRBV7-9 with TRBJ2-2, with 7 bases aligning to TRBD1. The CDR3 runs 14 residues. Trimming cost V 7 bases and J 1 base; bases outside gene matches: 3. CDR1 and CDR2 from the germline V gene are SEHNR and FQNEAQ (reference sequence). This CDR3 reads CASIDRVNTGELFF. In DNA form, the CDR3 reads TGTGCCAGCATCGACAGGGTGAACACCGGGGAGCTGTTTTTT.

The chain carries TRBV5-5 and TRBJ1-5; D gene uncertain. Germline values: CDR1 SGHKS, CDR2 YYEKEE (reference sequence). Trimming took 0 bases from V and 9 from J, leaving 10 bases between them. The CDR3 spans 13 residues. CDR3 amino acids: CASSLEERRPQHF. The CDR3 DNA follows: TGTGCCAGCAGCTTGGAGGAGCGAAGGCCCCAGCATTTT.

Of note for this clone: Different DNA sequences within this sample yield the same CDR3. The chain recombines TRBV27 with TRBJ1-3; D is unresolved. Deletions cut 0 bases from V and 4 bases from J, with 7 bases between. Germline CDR1 MNHEY, CDR2 SMNVEV (reference sequence). The CDR3 covers 14 residues. DNA of the CDR3: TGTGCCAGCAGTTTATCCGGGGAGGGAAACACCATATATTTT. Translating gives CASSLSGEGNTIYF.

The genes are TRBV14 and TRBJ1-2; the D gene is possibly TRBD1 (5 bases). The V end lost 1 base, the J end lost 7 bases, and 10 bases lay between the germline ends. The CDR3 is made up of 13 amino acids. CDR1 and CDR2 (germline): SGHDN, FVKESK. CDR3 in amino acids: CASSQVLGGGYTF. The CDR3, as DNA: TGTGCCAGCAGCCAAGTTTTGGGGGGTGGCTACACCTTC. Complete variable domain (other parts from reference TRBV14 and TRBJ1-2): EAGVTQFPSHSVIEKGQTVTLRCDPISGHDNLYWYRRVMGKEIKFLLHFVKESKQDESGMPNNRFLAERTGGTYSTLKVQPAELEDSGVYFCASSQVLGGGYTFGSGTRLTVV.

CDR3 coding DNA: TGTGCCAGCAGCACATACTTTGGGCAGGGCGAAGCTTTCTTT. Its translation: CASSTYFGQGEAFF. The rearrangement joins TRBV11-2 to TRBJ1-1; a weak D match, TRBD1 (5 bases). CDR3 length: 14 residues. The V and J ends lost 5 bases and 8 bases respectively, with 18 bases between them. Germline loops: CDR1 SGHAT, CDR2 FQNNGV.

Here the CDR3 DNA reads TGTGCCTGCGGGGAGGAGACCCAGTACTTC. Its translation: CACGEETQYF. V is TRBV6-5 and J is TRBJ2-5; D is possibly TRBD2 (6 bases). Trimming removed 11 bases from V and 5 bases from J, with 9 bases in between. There are 10 residues in the CDR3. CDR1 MNHEY and CDR2 SVGAGI come from the germline V gene.

This sequence joins TRBV7-2 and TRBJ2-1; TRBD2 matches 11 bases. The germline gives CDR1 SGHTA, CDR2 FQGNSA. The CDR3 has 16 amino acids. With V trimmed by 5 bases and J by 7 bases, 10 bases remained unmatched. The CDR3 here is CASSLRTSGLANEQFF. The CDR3 DNA sequence: TGTGCCAGCAGCCTCCGGACTAGCGGGCTCGCTAATGAGCAGTTCTTC.

The rearrangement links TRBV21-1 to TRBJ2-2; TRBD1 is the table's D call and was not checked against the DNA. TRBV21-1 is tagged as a pseudogene. The CDR3 has 14 amino acids. The CDR3 nucleotides read TGTGCCAGCAGCGAACAGGAAAACACCGGGGAGCTGTTTTTT. Its protein is CASSEQENTGELFF.

The chain recombines TRBV19 with TRBJ2-2; weak D call: TRBD1 (5 bases). V was cut by 7 bases and J by 4 bases, with 19 bases left in between. Germline V gene data show CDR1 as LNHDA and CDR2 as SQIVND (reference sequence). The CDR3 is 16 residues long. The CDR3 coding sequence is TGTGCCAGTACCCGTCAGGGTGGTACTTTCACCGGGGAGCTGTTTTTT. Residues: CASTRQGGTFTGELFF.